One T cell receptor beta chain is described in this entry. This sample is part of a study of cytomegalovirus exposure and HLA in healthy donors. This CDR3 is built from 17 residues. Germline CDR1 reads ENHRY; CDR2 reads SYGVKD. V lost 5 bases, J lost 8 bases, and 18 bases stayed unmatched. It was with 60 Vbeta and 13 Jbeta primers that the PCR ran. Data came from immunoSEQ multiplex PCR; TCRdb stores just in-frame clones and leaves some out. The profile covers about 180,000 clones, with about 85% appearing a single time and approximately 1.3% taken by the ten largest. Sequencing was performed on PBMCs. The chain joins TRBV10-3 to TRBJ1-2, with 9 bases that match TRBD1. This sequence originates from a girl aged 5-17 years in good health and CMV-seropositive. Here the CDR3 reads CAISRGLPGTGKGGYTF. Here the CDR3 DNA reads TGTGCCATCAGTAGGGGGCTCCCCGGGACAGGGAAGGGAGGCTACACCTTC.